Listed here are 3 T cell receptor beta chains from one sample, sequenced in a study of blood T cell repertoires in COVID-19. The protocol was immunoSEQ multiplex PCR, while the TCRdb copy is restricted to in-frame clones and leaves out a portion. The sample lists some 120,000 clones; roughly four fifths were seen once. The sequenced sample was peripheral blood. The receptor set was obtained from a woman aged 55 to 70 with acute or convalescent COVID-19.

In its sample, this clone was seen a few times. The V gene is TRBV12-3 or TRBV12-4, the J gene TRBJ1-1, with no clear D. The CDR3 runs 13 residues. The V gene lost 7 bases and the J gene lost 7 bases, with 16 bases spanning the gap. CDR3 DNA: TGTGCCAGCACCGTGCCAGGCAGACGTGAAGCTTTCTTT. It is translated as CASTVPGRREAFF.

V usage is TRBV28 and J usage is TRBJ1-2, with TRBD1 identical over 8 bases. Germline V gene lookup returns CDR1 MDHEN and CDR2 SYDVKM. V lost 6 bases and J lost 3; bases outside the gene matches: 6. The CDR3 is 14 amino acids. The CDR3 here is CASSDPQGDYGYTF. In nucleotides, the CDR3 is TGTGCCAGCAGCGATCCACAGGGGGACTATGGCTACACCTTC.

CDR3 bases: TGTGCCACCAGTGATTTGGCCCCCGGAGGGTCTAGCACAGATACGCAGTATTTT. This encodes CATSDLAPGGSSTDTQYF. This chain connects TRBV24-1 to TRBJ2-3, with a possible D match to TRBD2 (6 bases). This CDR3 is built from 18 residues. Germline lookup yields CDR1 KGHDR and CDR2 SFDVKD. Trimming pared 0 bases from V and 0 bases from J, leaving 15 bases between.